This TCR beta chain emerged from a study of cytomegalovirus exposure and HLA in healthy donors. Regarding the study as a whole: Cytomegalovirus-associated TCR beta chains were listed, numbering 150 to 200. High sensitivity and specificity were reportedly achieved when the classifier diagnosed cytomegalovirus status. There were some public TCRs occurring in many donors, but most TCR sequences were rare.

The CDR3 covers 12 residues. Trimming left V 10 bases short and J 7 bases short, with 14 bases between. Germline V lookup: CDR1 SNHLY, CDR2 FYNNEI. Sequencing used immunoSEQ multiplex PCR; TCRdb keeps in-frame clones, though not all of them. The repertoire holds 140,000 or so clones, 89% seen once, with over 8.5% in the top ten. With respect to this clone: Its antigen remains unknown.

The donors were in the 120-subject validation cohort, distinct from the 666-subject first cohort. The receptor comes from a woman under 30 in good health and CMV-seropositive. The chain uses TRBV2 and TRBJ2-4; perhaps TRBD1 as D (6 bases). Sequenced sample: PBMCs. CDR3 DNA: TGTGCCATGGTCGGACAGCGGAACATTCAGTACTTC. This encodes CAMVGQRNIQYF.